This T cell receptor beta chain came from a study of blood T cell repertoires in COVID-19. The protocol was immunoSEQ multiplex PCR, while the TCRdb copy is restricted to in-frame clones and leaves out a portion. The profile covers about 370,000 clones, with about 87% appearing a single time and under 11% taken by the ten largest. V was shortened by 6 bases and J by 0 bases, with 9 bases between the two germline ends. This CDR3 spans 14 amino acids. Germline-derived CDR1 and CDR2 are LNHDA and SQIVND (reference sequence). This sequence was found in a woman in her 30s with COVID-19, enrolled during active disease. V gene TRBV19 combines with J gene TRBJ1-5; the D gene is possibly TRBD1 (6 bases). The sample comprised peripheral blood. The CDR3 loop reads CASSRTDSNQPQHF. In DNA form, the CDR3 reads TGTGCCAGTAGCCGGACAGATAGCAATCAGCCCCAGCATTTT. Drawing the rest from reference TRBV19 and TRBJ1-5, the complete variable domain is DGGITQSPKYLFRKEGQNVTLSCEQNLNHDAMYWYRQDPGQGLRLIYYSQIVNDFQKGDIAEGYSVSREKKESFPLTVTSAQKNPTAFYLCASSRTDSNQPQHFGDGTRLSIL.